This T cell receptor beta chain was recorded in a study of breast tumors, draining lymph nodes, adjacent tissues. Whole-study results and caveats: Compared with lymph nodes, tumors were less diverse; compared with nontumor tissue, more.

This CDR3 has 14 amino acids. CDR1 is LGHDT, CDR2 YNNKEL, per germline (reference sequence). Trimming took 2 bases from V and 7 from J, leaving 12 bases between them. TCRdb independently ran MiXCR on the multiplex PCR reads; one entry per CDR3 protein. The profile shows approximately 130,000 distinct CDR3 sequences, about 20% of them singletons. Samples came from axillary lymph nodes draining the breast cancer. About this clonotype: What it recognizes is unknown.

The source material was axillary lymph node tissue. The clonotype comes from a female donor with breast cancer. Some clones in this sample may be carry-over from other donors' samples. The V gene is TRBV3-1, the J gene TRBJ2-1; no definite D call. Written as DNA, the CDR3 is TGTGCCAGCAGCCAAAGAGCCCGCAGGAATGAGCAGTTCTTC. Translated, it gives CASSQRARRNEQFF.